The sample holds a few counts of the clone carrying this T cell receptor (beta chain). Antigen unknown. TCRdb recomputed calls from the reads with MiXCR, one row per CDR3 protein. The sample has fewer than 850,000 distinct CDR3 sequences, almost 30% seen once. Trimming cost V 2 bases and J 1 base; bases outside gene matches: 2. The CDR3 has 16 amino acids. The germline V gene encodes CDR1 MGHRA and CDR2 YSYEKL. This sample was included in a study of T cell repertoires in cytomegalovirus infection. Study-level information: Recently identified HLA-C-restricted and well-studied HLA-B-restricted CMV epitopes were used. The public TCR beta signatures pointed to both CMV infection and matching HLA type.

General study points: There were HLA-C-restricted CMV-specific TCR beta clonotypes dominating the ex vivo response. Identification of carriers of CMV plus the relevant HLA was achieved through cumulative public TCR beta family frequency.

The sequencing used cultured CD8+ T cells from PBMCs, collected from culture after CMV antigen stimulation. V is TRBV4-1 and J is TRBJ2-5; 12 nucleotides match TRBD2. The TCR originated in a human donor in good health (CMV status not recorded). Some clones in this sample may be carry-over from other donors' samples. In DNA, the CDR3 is TGCGCCAGCAGCCAACAGACTAGCGGGGGCCAAGAGACCCAGTACTTC. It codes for CASSQQTSGGQETQYF.